This entry features one TCR beta chain sequence. Its antigen is not identified. This record belongs to a study of cytotoxic CD8 clonotypes in ibrutinib-treated CLL. Study context: Samples had a mean of 255,043 productive templates and around 89,000 productive rearrangements.

This CDR3 has 13 amino acids. V was trimmed by 2 bases and J by 8 bases, leaving 10 bases between them. Germline V CDR1 and CDR2: SGHVS, FNYEAQ. Study-level points and caveats: The times at which samples were taken varied between sustained-remission and progressing patients. Having risen at ibrutinib response, clonality had fallen back toward baseline by progression.

The protocol was immunoSEQ multiplex PCR, while the TCRdb copy is restricted to in-frame clones and leaves out a portion. This sample has roughly 190,000 clones, with about 72% found just once. The chain links TRBV7-6 to TRBJ2-1; no firm D call. This sequence originates from a human donor with chronic lymphocytic leukemia. Sequencing was performed on PBMCs, taken after 24 months of ibrutinib treatment. The CDR3 here is CASSLSVGYEQFF. The DNA of the CDR3 is TGTGCCAGCAGCTTATCGGTGGGCTATGAGCAGTTCTTC.